This T cell receptor beta chain was obtained from a study of early T cells in non-severe SARS-CoV-2 infection. Overall study context: Investigators sequenced bulk RNA drawn from unsorted whole blood, and chains remained unpaired.

The CDR3 is 11 amino acids. Germline V gene sequence: CDR1 MNHNS, CDR2 SASEGT. The V gene lost 7 bases and the J gene lost 5 bases, with 9 bases spanning the gap. Unique molecular identifiers tagged individual cDNA molecules. TCRdb processed the 5' RACE reads anew with MiXCR; each CDR3 protein has one entry. The sample records roughly 92,000 distinct CDR3 sequences, about 12% being singletons. The chain employs TRBV6-1 and TRBJ2-7; D gene unclear. The sample was whole blood, taken at baseline. This TCR was recovered from an adult who was a healthcare worker with PCR-confirmed SARS-CoV-2 infection or an uninfected control (not recorded which). The CDR3 sequence is CASTSRDEQYF. DNA of the CDR3: TGTGCCAGCACATCAAGGGACGAGCAGTACTTC.